The T cell receptor (beta chain) under discussion was sequenced for a study of T cell changes during pregnancy in multiple sclerosis. The method was immunoSEQ multiplex PCR; TCRdb's version includes in-frame clones alone and lacks a portion of them. In the table there are 90,000 or so clones, roughly 90% of which are singletons. Germline CDR1 SQVTM, CDR2 ANQGSEA. The CDR3 sequence is 12 residues long. After removal of 5 bases from V and 6 bases from J, the junction contained 7 bases not matched to a gene. The sample in question was peripheral blood, obtained before pregnancy. The V and J genes are TRBV29-1 and TRBJ2-7, with TRBD2 matching 7 bases. The sequence derives from a female donor with multiple sclerosis, enrolled in a pregnancy study. The CDR3 spells CSVWRERSEQYF. CDR3 nucleotides: TGCAGCGTTTGGCGGGAGCGGTCCGAGCAGTACTTC.